The T cell receptor beta chain under discussion was sequenced for a study of T cells in localized non-small cell lung cancer. The study, taken as a whole, reports: Those with higher blood T cell density had longer overall survival. The greatest T cell clonality was found in uninvolved adjacent lung (higher than in tumor).

In regard to this clone: The antigen remains undetermined.

This CDR3 comprises 13 residues. Trimming left V 0 bases short and J 9 bases short, with 8 bases between. Looked up from germline, CDR1 is SGHTA and CDR2 is FQGTGA. Measured with immunoSEQ multiplex PCR; TCRdb has only the in-frame clones, and not every one. The table includes about 72,000 clones, 80% to 90% detected once. The source was peripheral blood, collected before any cancer treatment. The receptor comes from a female donor aged 60 or older with stage I lung adenocarcinoma. The chain couples TRBV7-3 to TRBJ2-2; D is perhaps TRBD1 (6 bases). The CDR3: CASSLTGTRELFF. In nucleotides, the CDR3 is TGTGCCAGCAGCTTAACCGGGACAAGGGAGCTGTTTTTT.